Listed below are T cell receptor beta chains from one sample, sequenced in a study of spatial heterogeneity in lung cancer. One entry per CDR3 protein results from TCRdb running MiXCR on the 5' RACE reads. The sample contains about 120,000 distinct CDR3 sequences, 12% of which appear only once. The sequencing here drew on PBMCs, taken at follow-up. All receptors come from a male donor with early-stage non-small cell lung cancer. Each CDR3 is given without its conserved first and last residue.

v_call cdr3_aa
TRBV10-1 ASRSGLASEQS
TRBV12-3/TRBV12-4 ASSLRDRNEKLF
TRBV6-6 ASSYTGQETQY
TRBV12-3/TRBV12-4 ASRGTSGVTDTQY
TRBV20-1 SARDPRLAYNEQF
TRBV28 ASSTPRVAGQPQH
TRBV6-5 ASSYGGQDYGYT
TRBV10-3 AISESTGRGGEQY
TRBV7-9 ASSLGGSSEAF
TRBV7-8 ASSPRLSGGAASTDTQY
TRBV2 ASSAGTRAYNEQF
TRBV2 ASSDETGLTGELF
TRBV5-8 ASSFLGQGPGNTIY
TRBV20-1 SAGRRRTYEQY
TRBV9 ASSPPGGSPLH
TRBV20-1 SARGLAGSGTDTQY
TRBV13 ASSLDRSDEQF
TRBV7-3 ASSPMTYEQY
TRBV20-1 SAFTRSGPLNYGYT
TRBV6-5 ASSYMPGGSNYGYT
TRBV20-1 SVDRDYGYT
TRBV28 ASSGAAGGQETQY
TRBV10-3 AIDRGPSGYT
TRBV7-8 ASSSDTSTDTQY
TRBV7-9 ASSLGYNEKLF
TRBV20-1 SARVGTANTEAF
TRBV6-2/TRBV6-3 ASRQARRELF
TRBV6-2/TRBV6-3 ASSDANYGYT
TRBV20-1 SPGMGGYT
TRBV5-1 ASSRDLNTEAF
TRBV7-2 ASSLTSGGTLAKNIQY
TRBV7-2 ASSPRQGTYEQY
TRBV12-3/TRBV12-4 ASSPGLQANYGYT
TRBV29-1 SVTGGGGTEAF
TRBV12-3/TRBV12-4 ASSFRGQPNNEQF
TRBV27 ASSLSSGADYGYT
TRBV2 ASSPDASTDTQY
TRBV5-5 ASSFHRAGQPQH
TRBV28 ASSLLRGRETQY
TRBV9 ASSVVSGYTEAF
TRBV5-1 ASSPGLNNEQF
TRBV3-1 ASSQEGRIPLGGYT
TRBV5-1 ASSLGLAITDTQY
TRBV6-2/TRBV6-3 ASSLTTGFHYGYT
TRBV30 AWRAGRPADTQY
TRBV29-1 SVALMDEQY